These T cell receptor beta chains were read from a single sample in a study of T cells in Graves' hyperthyroidism and ophthalmopathy. TCRdb fed the multiplex PCR reads into MiXCR, producing one record per CDR3 protein. The sample records roughly 500,000 distinct CDR3 sequences, more than 15% being singletons. Sequencing was carried out using blood. The receptors originated from a woman aged 30 to 39 with Graves' ophthalmopathy. The CDR3 runs from the conserved cysteine through the conserved F or W. The D gene is left open where the match is weak. The size entry is marked missing in some rows and otherwise reads once, few, many or a size class.

D,size,V,J,CDR3,DNA
NA,NA,TRBV6-1,TRBJ2-3,CASGGGSDTQYF,TGTGCCAGCGGAGGGGGATCAGATACGCAGTATTTT
NA,NA,TRBV27,TRBJ2-7,CASSLSGEGDYEQYF,TGTGCCAGCAGTTTATCGGGAGAGGGGGACTACGAGCAGTACTTC
NA,many,TRBV3-1,TRBJ1-3,CASSQDFRISGNTIYF,TGTGCCAGCAGCCAAGATTTCCGTATCTCTGGAAACACCATATATTTT
NA,many,TRBV7-2,TRBJ2-3,CASSLETAFGRADTQYF,TGTGCCAGCAGCTTAGAGACAGCTTTCGGGAGAGCAGATACGCAGTATTTT
NA,NA,TRBV20-1,TRBJ1-1,CSARGGGNTEAFF,TGCAGTGCTAGAGGGGGTGGTAACACTGAAGCTTTCTTT
TRBD2,few,TRBV7-2,TRBJ2-3,CASSLQPSGSADTQYF,TGTGCCAGCAGCTTACAGCCTAGCGGGAGTGCAGATACGCAGTATTTT
NA,NA,TRBV7-2,TRBJ2-1,CASSPSRTRHNEQFF,TGTGCCAGCAGCCCCTCGCGGACTCGGCACAATGAGCAGTTCTTC
TRBD2,many,TRBV27,TRBJ2-3,CASRGLAGAGDTQYF,TGTGCCAGCCGAGGACTAGCGGGAGCCGGGGATACGCAGTATTTT
NA,NA,TRBV4-3,TRBJ1-6,CASSQEWGHSGNSPLHF,TGCGCCAGCAGCCAAGAATGGGGCCACTCGGGGAATTCACCCCTCCACTTT
TRBD2,NA,TRBV20-1,TRBJ2-7,CSATPGGANEQYF,TGCAGTGCTACACCGGGGGGGGCGAACGAGCAGTACTTC
NA,many,TRBV7-8,TRBJ1-1,CASSLANSRPGTEAFF,TGTGCCAGCAGCTTAGCCAACAGCAGGCCGGGCACTGAAGCTTTCTTT
NA,many,TRBV28,TRBJ1-3,CATLTSSGNTIYF,TGTGCCACCCTGACATCCTCTGGAAACACCATATATTTT
NA,few,TRBV7-9,TRBJ2-1,CASSEPGGRRNEQFF,TGTGCCAGCAGCGAACCCGGGGGGCGCAGGAATGAGCAGTTCTTC
NA,many,TRBV3-1,TRBJ2-2,CASSQDGGAGELFF,TGTGCCAGCAGCCAAGATGGAGGGGCCGGGGAGCTGTTTTTT
NA,NA,TRBV10-3,TRBJ2-2,CAISEGPLSAGELFF,TGTGCCATCAGTGAGGGCCCACTTTCCGCCGGGGAGCTGTTTTTT
TRBD1,NA,TRBV12-3/TRBV12-4,TRBJ1-6,CASSFAGTANSPLHF,TGTGCCAGCAGCTTTGCCGGGACAGCAAATTCACCCCTCCACTTT